Each of the 16 T cell receptor beta chains below was sequenced from the same sample in a study of blood T cell repertoires in COVID-19. Sequencing was performed with immunoSEQ multiplex PCR; in TCRdb, only in-frame clones are kept and a portion is missing. The data contain 330,000 or so clones, 87% of them singletons. The sample was peripheral blood. These receptors were taken from a man aged 25-45 years with COVID-19, enrolled during active disease.

The chain recombines TRBV3-1 (or the pseudogene TRBV3-2) with TRBJ1-1, with 9 bases aligning to TRBD1. This CDR3 contains 15 residues. V trimming: 5 bases; J trimming: 1 base; junction bases outside the gene matches: 5. Looked up from germline, CDR1 is LGHDT and CDR2 is YNNKEL (reference sequence). The CDR3 DNA is TGTGCCAGCAGCTTCAGGGGACAGGGGAACACTGAAGCTTTCTTT. This sequence encodes CASSFRGQGNTEAFF.

The rearrangement links TRBV5-6 to TRBJ1-5; 11 nucleotides align to TRBD1. Germline assignment: CDR1 SGHDT and CDR2 YYEEEE. CDR3 length: 17 amino acids. J gave up 2 bases and V 2 bases, and 6 bases lay outside the gene matches. The CDR3, as DNA: TGTGCCAGCAGCTTAAGGACAGGGGGCCAGGGCAATCAGCCCCAGCATTTT. It encodes CASSLRTGGQGNQPQHF.

The genes are TRBV7-3 and TRBJ2-1; D perhaps matches TRBD1 (5 bases). V was trimmed by 5 bases and J by 2 bases, leaving 13 bases between them. In germline, CDR1 is SGHTA, CDR2 FQGTGA. There are 15 residues in the CDR3. CDR3 nucleotides: TGTGCCAGCAGCCCCCGCGCAGGGACCTACAATGAGCAGTTCTTC. The encoded protein is CASSPRAGTYNEQFF. The full variable domain, its missing parts supplied by reference TRBV7-3 and TRBJ2-1, is GAGVSQTPSNKVTEKGKYVELRCDPISGHTALYWYRQSLGQGPEFLIYFQGTGAADDSGLPNDRFFAVRPEGSVSTLKIQRTERGDSAVYLCASSPRAGTYNEQFFGPGTRLTVL.

This sequence joins TRBV7-2 and TRBJ2-1; the D is unclear. V lost 3 bases to trimming and J lost 5 bases, with 8 bases between them. Germline CDR1 and CDR2: SGHTA and FQGNSA. This CDR3 has 13 residues. CDR3 amino acids: CASSLQDDNEQFF. DNA of the CDR3: TGTGCCAGCAGCTTGCAGGATGACAATGAGCAGTTCTTC.

The rearrangement uses TRBV4-3 and TRBJ2-2; 9 bases are shared with TRBD1. The CDR3 spans 15 residues. Germline values: CDR1 LGHNA, CDR2 YSLEER. V gave up 8 bases and J gave up 6 bases; unmatched junction bases: 10. The CDR3 loop reads CASRTGTGYSGELFF. For the CDR3, the DNA is TGCGCCAGCCGTACCGGGACAGGGTATTCCGGGGAGCTGTTTTTT.

The chain joins TRBV28 to TRBJ1-3; D unresolved. CDR1 and CDR2 (germline): MDHEN, SYDVKM. The CDR3 is 15 residues long. V lost 2 bases and J 3 bases, leaving 11 bases between the germline ends. CDR3 loop: CASSLGGGDGNTIYF. The CDR3 DNA is TGTGCCAGCAGTTTAGGCGGCGGAGATGGAAACACCATATATTTT.

V is TRBV28 and J is TRBJ2-5; possibly TRBD2 for D (6 bases). CDR3 length equals 12 residues. The V end lost 5 bases, the J end lost 5 bases, and 9 bases lay between the germline ends. From germline, CDR1 is MDHEN and CDR2 SYDVKM. CDR3 sequence (DNA): TGTGCCAGCAGTGCGGGATCGGAGACCCAGTACTTC. The encoded protein is CASSAGSETQYF.

The chain carries TRBV7-2 and TRBJ2-7; TRBD2 aligns across 10 bases. CDR3 size: 17 residues. V lost 0 bases and J lost 6; bases outside the gene matches: 11. The germline gives CDR1 SGHTA, CDR2 FQGNSA. DNA of the CDR3: TGTGCCAGCAGCTTAGCCCGTCTAGCGGGAGCGGGCGCCGAGCAGTACTTC. Its protein product is CASSLARLAGAGAEQYF.

The chain is built from TRBV6-5 and TRBJ1-1; the D is unclear. V gave up 6 bases and J gave up 0 bases, with 14 bases separating them. Germline values: CDR1 MNHEY, CDR2 SVGAGI. There are 15 residues in the CDR3. The CDR3 reads CASRGGFPMNTEAFF. The CDR3 bases are TGTGCCAGCAGAGGCGGCTTCCCGATGAACACTGAAGCTTTCTTT.

The gene calls are TRBV5-1 and TRBJ1-1; the D gene is possibly TRBD1 (5 bases). There are 17 residues in the CDR3. CDR1 and CDR2 from the germline V gene are SGHRS and YFSETQ. With 0 bases removed from V and 0 bases from J, the gap between germline ends came to 15 bases. The CDR3 DNA is TGCGCCAGCAGCTTGGCCTATGTGACAGCAGTGAACACTGAAGCTTTCTTT. Protein sequence: CASSLAYVTAVNTEAFF.

This clone was seen a handful of times. The V call is TRBV3-1 (or the pseudogene TRBV3-2), the J call TRBJ1-2; TRBD1 aligns across 8 bases. With V trimmed by 0 bases and J by 4 bases, 13 bases remained unmatched. This CDR3 is 18 amino acids long. CDR1 LGHDT and CDR2 YNNKEL come from the germline V gene (reference sequence). The CDR3 nucleotides read TGTGCCAGCAGCCAAGAAATTGGACAGGGAGTCTCTCGCTATGGCTACACCTTC. Translation: CASSQEIGQGVSRYGYTF.

V usage is TRBV6-4 and J usage is TRBJ2-2, with 9 bases fitting TRBD2. CDR1 and CDR2 from the germline V gene are MRHNA and SNTAGT. Trimming cost V 0 bases and J 2 bases; bases outside gene matches: 1. This CDR3 is built from 16 residues. This CDR3 is CASSDSTSGNTGELFF. Here the CDR3 DNA reads TGTGCCAGCAGTGACTCGACTAGCGGTAACACCGGGGAGCTGTTTTTT.

V and J are TRBV4-1 and TRBJ1-2; possibly TRBD1 for D (6 bases). V lost 2 bases and J 4 bases, leaving 14 bases between the germline ends. Germline V gives CDR1 MGHRA, CDR2 YSYEKL. This CDR3 contains 15 residues. In nucleotides, the CDR3 is TGCGCCAGCAGCCAACTGCCCAAAGGGGGCTATGGCTACACCTTC. Translation: CASSQLPKGGYGYTF.

This chain links TRBV27 with TRBJ1-5, with D possibly being TRBD1 (5 bases). Trimming removed 10 bases at V and 2 bases at J, with 21 bases between. Looked up from germline, CDR1 is MNHEY and CDR2 is SMNVEV (reference sequence). CDR3 length: 16 amino acids. The CDR3 nucleotides read TGTGCCATTACGGGACTCCCCCCTTATGGCAATCAGCCCCAGCATTTT. Encoded protein: CAITGLPPYGNQPQHF.

Comment on this clone: The junction does not match germline at one end; this may be a read error. The genes are TRBV4-3 and TRBJ1-3; TRBD1 aligns across 9 bases. Germline V gene sequence: CDR1 LGHNA, CDR2 YSLEER. This CDR3 comprises 15 residues. CDR3 in amino acids: CASSPSVGDRGGSDF. The CDR3 DNA sequence: TGCGCCAGCAGCCCCTCAGTGGGTGACAGGGGGGGGTCAGATTTT.

The chain is built from TRBV11-3 and TRBJ2-3; 7 nucleotides agree with TRBD1. CDR3 length: 15 amino acids. Germline loops: CDR1 SGHNT, CDR2 YENEEA. V was pared by 5 bases and J by 7 bases, with 12 bases of the junction left unmatched. The CDR3 loop is CASSARQGSGNTQYF. The CDR3 DNA is TGTGCCAGCAGCGCGAGACAGGGAAGTGGAAATACGCAGTATTTT.